A selection of T cell receptor beta chains follows, all from one sample in a study of tumor-infiltrating lymphocytes in localized non-small cell lung cancer. Measured with immunoSEQ multiplex PCR; TCRdb has only the in-frame clones, and not every one. The table includes under 15,000 clones, roughly 70% detected once. Sequenced sample: lung tumor tissue. The source of these receptors is a human donor with non-small cell lung cancer. CDR3s include the opening cysteine and the closing phenylalanine or tryptophan. A D gene is named only where the DNA matches it firmly. Some rows mark clone size as missing; the rest say once, few, many or name a class of expanded clone.

clone_size	j_call	d_call	v_call	cdr3_nt	cdr3_aa
few	TRBJ2-7	-	TRBV4-3	TGCGCCAGCAGCCAAGATATCCGCTACGAGCAGTACTTC	CASSQDIRYEQYF
-	TRBJ1-2	-	TRBV2	TGTGCCAGCAGTGAGCAAGACAGTAACTATGGCTACACCTTC	CASSEQDSNYGYTF
-	TRBJ1-5	-	TRBV6-5	TGTGCCAGCAGTTACTCAGGGGAATCTCAGCATTTT	CASSYSGESQHF
-	TRBJ2-1	TRBD2	TRBV9	TGTGCCAGCAGCTTCCCCGGCGGGAGTTTAAGCTCCTACAATGAGCAGTTCTTC	CASSFPGGSLSSYNEQFF
-	TRBJ2-2	TRBD2	TRBV11-1	TGTGCCAGCAGCTTTAGCGGGGGGTACGGGAACACCGGGGAGCTGTTTTTT	CASSFSGGYGNTGELFF
few	TRBJ2-2	-	TRBV7-2	TGTGCCAGCAGCCTCCAGGGGAGCCGAAATGGCGGGGAGCTGTTTTTT	CASSLQGSRNGGELFF
-	TRBJ1-2	TRBD1	TRBV11-2	TGTGCCAGCAGCTTAGTTCCGGCAGGGGGCGCCGACTATGGCTACACCTTC	CASSLVPAGGADYGYTF
-	TRBJ1-3	-	TRBV10-2	TGCGCCAGCAGTGATCAGGGGTTGAGAAACACCATATATTTT	CASSDQGLRNTIYF
-	TRBJ1-2	-	TRBV11-2	TGTGCCAGCAGCGCAGGGGAGGGAAGGAGGGCCTACACCTTC	CASSAGEGRRAYTF
-	TRBJ2-1	-	TRBV20-1	TGCAGTGCTAGTCAGGTCGGTGAGCAGTTCTTC	CSASQVGEQFF
-	TRBJ1-2	-	TRBV29-1	TGCAGCGTTGCAAGGGGCCAGGGAGACGGCTACACCTTC	CSVARGQGDGYTF
-	TRBJ1-5	-	TRBV5-5	TGTGCCAGCAGCTTGTATGGGGGAGGGGATCAGCCCCAGCATTTT	CASSLYGGGDQPQHF
-	TRBJ2-3	TRBD1	TRBV5-1	TGCGCCAGCAGCCCTGGACAGGGTAGCACAGATACGCAGTATTTT	CASSPGQGSTDTQYF
-	TRBJ1-2	-	TRBV4-2	TGTGCCAGCAGCCAAGACTGGGGGGCAGGCAACTATGGCTACACCTTC	CASSQDWGAGNYGYTF
-	TRBJ1-4	TRBD1	TRBV29-1	TGCAGCGTTATCCTAGACAGGGGGATAGGTGAAAAACTGTTTTTT	CSVILDRGIGEKLFF
once	TRBJ2-3	-	TRBV6-5	TGTGCCAGCAGTTACTTAAGCGGTACTAGCACAGATACGCAGTATTTT	CASSYLSGTSTDTQYF
-	TRBJ2-2	-	TRBV29-1	TGCAGCGTGGACACGAACACCGGGGAGCTGTTTTTT	CSVDTNTGELFF
-	TRBJ2-2	TRBD1	TRBV7-3	TGTGCCAGCAGCTTGGGACAGGGGTTTCCCGGGGAGCTGTTTTTT	CASSLGQGFPGELFF
-	TRBJ2-2	TRBD1	TRBV6-8	TGTGCCAGCAGTTACCTCCCGGACAGGCCGCCGACCGGGGAGCTGTTTTTT	CASSYLPDRPPTGELFF
-	TRBJ1-6	-	TRBV2	TGTGCCAGCAGTGTCAAGCAGCATAATTCACCCCTCCACTTT	CASSVKQHNSPLHF
once	TRBJ2-1	TRBD2	TRBV9	TGTGCCAGCAGCGTATCGGGGGGCTCCTACAATGAGCAGTTCTTC	CASSVSGGSYNEQFF
-	TRBJ1-2	TRBD1	TRBV30	TGTGCCTGGAGTAAGGGACAGGGGATCTATGGCTACACCTTC	CAWSKGQGIYGYTF
-	TRBJ2-2	-	TRBV29-1	TGCAGCGTCCGCCTACATTCCGCGAACACCGGGGAGCTGTTTTTT	CSVRLHSANTGELFF
once	TRBJ2-7	-	TRBV11-2	TGTGCCAGCAGCTCGAATCAGGGATACGAGCAGTACTTC	CASSSNQGYEQYF
-	TRBJ1-2	-	TRBV5-5	TGTGCCAGCAGCTTGGGACTCTATGGCTACACCTTC	CASSLGLYGYTF
-	TRBJ2-3	-	TRBV5-4	TGTGCCAGCAGCCAACCGGGGGTGGATACGCAGTATTTT	CASSQPGVDTQYF
-	TRBJ2-7	-	TRBV11-3	TGTGCCAGCAGCCCCGGCCGGGGGCAGCACGAGCAGTACTTC	CASSPGRGQHEQYF
once	TRBJ2-5	-	TRBV5-8	TGTGCCAGCAGCCGACAGCAAGAGACCCAGTACTTC	CASSRQQETQYF
once	TRBJ1-1	TRBD1	TRBV27	TGTGCCAGCAGCCGGGACAGCTTTAACACTGAAGCTTTCTTT	CASSRDSFNTEAFF
-	TRBJ1-1	-	TRBV11-2	TGTGCCAGCACCTTGGGGGTCACTGAAGCTTTCTTT	CASTLGVTEAFF
-	TRBJ1-4	-	TRBV19	TGTGCCAGTAGTGTACAGCTCCCTGGGGGCGAAAAACTGTTTTTT	CASSVQLPGGEKLFF
-	TRBJ1-5	TRBD1	TRBV19	TGTGCCAGTAGCGATGAGGACAGGGGCAAACAGCCCCAGCATTTT	CASSDEDRGKQPQHF
medium-sized	TRBJ1-2	-	TRBV7-2	TGTGCCAGCAGCTTGCACCAGCTCTATGGCTACACCTTC	CASSLHQLYGYTF
-	TRBJ2-6	TRBD2	TRBV5-1	TGCGCCAGCAGTGTCTTGGGCAGCGGGACGGCCTCTGGGGCCAACGTCCTGACTTTC	CASSVLGSGTASGANVLTF
-	TRBJ2-7	-	TRBV7-2	TGTGCCAGCAGAAAGGGGGGGATATTAAGAGGGAGTAGCGAGCAGTACTTC	CASRKGGILRGSSEQYF
-	TRBJ1-2	-	TRBV5-1	TGCGCCAGCAGCTTGAATGGACAGTTCTATGGCTACACCTTC	CASSLNGQFYGYTF
-	TRBJ1-1	-	TRBV30	TGTGCCTGGAGTGTAAATGTCGGGACATTGAACACTGAAGCTTTCTTT	CAWSVNVGTLNTEAFF
-	TRBJ2-1	TRBD2	TRBV5-1	TGCGCCAGCAGCTCACAAAGCGGGGGGGCGGGGGAGCAGTTCTTC	CASSSQSGGAGEQFF
-	TRBJ2-5	TRBD1	TRBV9	TGTGCCAGCAGCGAGGGGACAGGGAGGGTCGAGACCCAGTACTTC	CASSEGTGRVETQYF
few	TRBJ1-6	-	TRBV19	TGTGCCAGTAGTTGGGCAGAGTCCTATAATTCACCCCTCCACTTT	CASSWAESYNSPLHF
-	TRBJ2-1	-	TRBV4-3	TGCGCCAGCAGCCAAGACAGGGGAAAGAGCGATGAGCAGTTCTTC	CASSQDRGKSDEQFF
-	TRBJ1-2	-	TRBV5-1	TGCGCCAGCAGCACCCTTAGTCCAGCAGCGGGATCAGTGAGAGGCTACACCTTC	CASSTLSPAAGSVRGYTF
-	TRBJ1-2	-	TRBV7-2	TGTGCCAGCAGCTCGTTTGATAACTATGGCTACACCTTC	CASSSFDNYGYTF
few	TRBJ1-4	TRBD1	TRBV9	TGTGCCAGCAGCGTAGGACAGGGGAATGAAAAACTGTTTTTT	CASSVGQGNEKLFF
-	TRBJ2-1	-	TRBV9	TGTGCCAGCAGCGTAGTAGATCCGGCTGTCAATGAGCAGTTCTTC	CASSVVDPAVNEQFF
-	TRBJ2-5	TRBD2	TRBV5-1	TGCGCCAGCAGCTTTAGCGGGGGGGCCGGGGAGACCCAGTACTTC	CASSFSGGAGETQYF
-	TRBJ2-7	TRBD1	TRBV9	TGTGCCAGCAGTTCCGGACAGGGAGGATCCTACGAGCAGTACTTC	CASSSGQGGSYEQYF
-	TRBJ1-1	-	TRBV5-8	TGTGCCAGCAGCTTATCCGGGTCGAACACTGAAGCTTTCTTT	CASSLSGSNTEAFF
few	TRBJ1-1	-	TRBV7-2	TGTGCCAGCAGCTTTGCACAGAACACTGAAGCTTTCTTT	CASSFAQNTEAFF
-	TRBJ2-3	-	TRBV7-7	TGTGCTAGCAGCTTAGGGCGCATTAGCACAGATACGCAGTATTTT	CASSLGRISTDTQYF
-	TRBJ2-6	-	TRBV15	TGTGCCACCAGCAGAAGGGGGAGTGGGGCCAACGTCCTGACTTTC	CATSRRGSGANVLTF
-	TRBJ2-1	-	TRBV7-9	TGTGCCAGCAGATCACAGGATTACAATGAGCAGTTCTTC	CASRSQDYNEQFF
-	TRBJ2-3	TRBD1	TRBV11-3	TGTGCCAGCAGCGACAGGGGTACAGATACGCAGTATTTT	CASSDRGTDTQYF
-	TRBJ2-5	-	TRBV5-1	TGCGCCAGCAGCTTGGAGTTCGGGTCACCGGAGACGGAGACCCAGTACTTC	CASSLEFGSPETETQYF
-	TRBJ2-1	-	TRBV27	TGTGCCAGCAGTTCCGGACAGAATGAGCAGTTCTTC	CASSSGQNEQFF
-	TRBJ2-3	TRBD2	TRBV5-1	TGCGCCAGCAGCTCCCCCCCTAGCGGGAGGGCCCTAGGCACAGATACGCAGTATTTT	CASSSPPSGRALGTDTQYF
once	TRBJ2-2	-	TRBV2	TGTGCCAGCAGGTCAGAGAGTTCGAACACCGGGGAGCTGTTTTTT	CASRSESSNTGELFF
few	TRBJ1-1	-	TRBV5-5	TGTGCCAGTAAAGGGGCCACTGAAGCTTTCTTT	CASKGATEAFF
-	TRBJ1-3	-	TRBV19	TGTGCCAGTAGTTGGGACATCAACTCTGGAAACACCATATATTTT	CASSWDINSGNTIYF
-	TRBJ2-6	-	TRBV6-5	TGTGCCAGCAGTTACTCGGGGGTGCCTGGGGCCAACGTCCTGACTTTC	CASSYSGVPGANVLTF